These T cell receptor beta chains were read from a single sample in a study of cytomegalovirus exposure and HLA in healthy donors. Measured with immunoSEQ multiplex PCR; TCRdb has only the in-frame clones, and not every one. The data contain roughly 90,000 clones, approximately 90% of them seen just once; the ten biggest clones take up 2% to 2.5%. The sample consisted of PBMCs. The receptors come from a man between 18 and 35 years old in good health and CMV-seronegative. Both conserved end residues are part of each CDR3. D genes are given only for firm matches. The size of a clone is reported for some rows only, either as once, few or many, or as a class for expanded clones.

clone size,J gene,CDR3 length,D gene,V gene,CDR3 protein,CDR3 DNA
.,TRBJ2-7,16,.,TRBV12-1,CASSSSQEGGGYEQYF,TGTGCCAGCAGCTCCTCTCAGGAAGGGGGCGGCTACGAGCAGTACTTC
.,TRBJ2-7,15,TRBD1,TRBV19,CASSPYGTGSYEQYF,TGTGCCAGTAGTCCCTACGGGACAGGGAGCTACGAGCAGTACTTC
.,TRBJ2-1,13,TRBD1,TRBV29-1,CSASGQVGNEQFF,TGCAGCGCATCGGGACAGGTCGGCAATGAGCAGTTCTTC
.,TRBJ2-1,16,TRBD2,TRBV5-1,CASSLGTSGRAGEQFF,TGCGCCAGCAGCTTGGGGACTAGCGGGAGGGCCGGTGAGCAGTTCTTC
.,TRBJ2-2,13,.,TRBV9,CASSGGPAGELFF,TGTGCCAGCAGCGGGGGCCCCGCCGGGGAGCTGTTTTTT
.,TRBJ1-2,16,TRBD1,TRBV11-1,CASSWGPGQGGLGYTF,TGTGCCAGCAGCTGGGGGCCGGGACAGGGCGGACTTGGCTACACCTTC
.,TRBJ1-6,12,.,TRBV6-5,CATGEGISPLHF,TGTGCCACTGGGGAGGGGATTTCACCCCTCCACTTT
once,TRBJ2-1,12,.,TRBV27,CASSIQGNEQFF,TGTGCCAGCAGCATCCAGGGCAATGAGCAGTTCTTC
.,TRBJ2-1,17,.,TRBV7-8,CASGLTAGIVSYNEQFF,TGTGCCAGCGGACTTACCGCCGGAATAGTATCCTACAATGAGCAGTTCTTC
.,TRBJ2-3,12,.,TRBV6-1,CASSTITDTQYF,TGTGCCAGCAGTACTATCACAGATACGCAGTATTTT
.,TRBJ2-3,14,.,TRBV6-4,CASSASTGSDTQYF,TGTGCCAGCAGTGCCTCAACAGGGTCCGATACGCAGTATTTT
few,TRBJ1-1,11,.,TRBV20-1,CSASGNTEAFF,TGCAGTGCTAGCGGGAACACTGAAGCTTTCTTT
once,TRBJ2-5,17,TRBD2,TRBV7-9,CASSKKLAGGPQETQYF,TGTGCCAGCAGCAAAAAATTAGCGGGAGGGCCCCAAGAGACCCAGTACTTC
.,TRBJ1-2,15,.,TRBV19,CASSISSGIGYGYTF,TGTGCCAGTAGTATCAGTTCGGGGATTGGCTATGGCTACACCTTC
.,TRBJ2-5,15,.,TRBV18,CASSPKQVHPETQYF,TGTGCCAGCTCACCCAAACAGGTTCACCCGGAGACCCAGTACTTC
few,TRBJ2-2,16,TRBD2,TRBV27,CASSLGGSRNTGELFF,TGTGCCAGCAGTTTGGGAGGGAGTAGGAACACCGGGGAGCTGTTTTTT
.,TRBJ2-1,14,TRBD2,TRBV28,CASHLGGSNNEQFF,TGTGCCAGCCATCTGGGCGGGAGTAACAATGAGCAGTTCTTC
.,TRBJ2-5,13,.,TRBV11-2,CASSLETRGTQYF,TGTGCCAGCAGCTTAGAGACTCGAGGGACCCAGTACTTC
.,TRBJ2-1,14,TRBD2,TRBV5-1,CASSRSGSGNEQFF,TGCGCCAGCAGCCGTAGCGGGAGCGGTAATGAGCAGTTCTTC
.,TRBJ1-2,14,.,TRBV19,CASSIEGGRNGYTF,TGTGCCAGTAGTATAGAGGGGGGACGGAATGGCTACACCTTC
.,TRBJ2-5,16,TRBD2,TRBV7-9,CASSTRAGVNQETQYF,TGTGCCAGCAGTACACGGGCGGGAGTAAACCAAGAGACCCAGTACTTC
.,TRBJ1-1,14,.,TRBV11-1,CASSPDRTNTEAFF,TGTGCCAGCAGCCCCGACAGAACGAACACTGAAGCTTTCTTT
.,TRBJ1-5,15,.,TRBV5-4,CASSLDGRRAQPQHF,TGTGCCAGCAGCTTGGACGGGCGGCGGGCTCAGCCCCAGCATTTT
.,TRBJ2-7,16,TRBD2,TRBV10-3,CAISESTSGRGYEQYF,TGTGCCATCAGTGAGTCGACTAGCGGGAGAGGCTACGAGCAGTACTTC
.,TRBJ2-3,16,.,TRBV4-1,CASSQDGTGSTDTQYF,TGCGCCAGCAGCCAAGATGGTACAGGGAGCACAGATACGCAGTATTTT
.,TRBJ2-7,17,TRBD2,TRBV11-2,CASSASRGGSNPYEQYF,TGTGCCAGCAGCGCTTCCCGGGGGGGCTCAAACCCCTACGAGCAGTACTTC
.,TRBJ2-5,14,.,TRBV6-6,CASSFSSADETQYF,TGTGCCAGCAGTTTCTCTAGCGCCGATGAGACCCAGTACTTC
.,TRBJ2-2,16,TRBD2,TRBV27,CASSRLAGHNTGELFF,TGTGCCAGCAGTCGTCTAGCGGGACACAACACCGGGGAGCTGTTTTTT
.,TRBJ2-7,12,.,TRBV6-1,CASRRFSYEQYF,TGTGCCAGCCGCAGGTTCTCCTACGAGCAGTACTTC
.,TRBJ2-3,13,.,TRBV7-3,CASSPLVTDTQYF,TGTGCCAGCAGCCCCCTAGTTACTGATACGCAGTATTTT